This T cell receptor beta chain was recorded in a study of blood T cell repertoires in COVID-19. The protocol was immunoSEQ multiplex PCR, while the TCRdb copy is restricted to in-frame clones and leaves out a portion. The top ten hold 1.3% of the sample, which has 200,000 to 250,000 clones, roughly 80% seen once. The V and J ends lost 1 base and 1 base respectively, with 15 bases between them. Germline assignment: CDR1 MRHNA and CDR2 SNTAGT. The CDR3 runs to 17 residues. Sequenced sample: PBMCs or T cells enriched from blood (not recorded which). The chain has TRBV6-4 and TRBJ2-3, with D tentatively TRBD1 (5 bases). This sequence was found in a woman between 35 and 50 years old with acute COVID-19. CDR3 nucleotide sequence: TGTGCCAGCAGTGACTTTTTTCTAGGGGTCGGCACAGATACGCAGTATTTT. Translating it yields CASSDFFLGVGTDTQYF.